A selection of T cell receptor beta chains follows, all from one sample in a study of regulatory T cells in long-lasting Graves disease. MiXCR, run by TCRdb on the multiplex PCR reads, gives a single entry per CDR3 protein. This table holds fewer than 500,000 distinct CDR3 sequences, 15% to 20% found once. The sample was also linked to a second study, of T cells in Graves' hyperthyroidism and ophthalmopathy.

Sequencing used peripheral blood mononuclear cells (PBMCs), obtained at new diagnosis, from a patient treated with antithyroid drugs. These receptors were taken from a man in his forties with Graves disease. CDR3s include the opening cysteine and the closing phenylalanine or tryptophan. The D gene is left open where the match is weak. Part of the rows lack a size; the others show once, few, many or a class for expanded clones.

size	D	V	J	DNA	CDR3
.	.	TRBV6-1	TRBJ2-6	TGTGCCAGCGTTCGGTTGGCGGAGATCAAATCCTGGGTAGCCAACGTCCTGACTTTC	CASVRLAEIKSWVANVLTF
many	TRBD2	TRBV3-1	TRBJ2-7	TGTGCCAGCAGCCAAGGACTAGCGGGACTCCCCTACGAGCAGTACTTC	CASSQGLAGLPYEQYF
many	TRBD2	TRBV6-2/TRBV6-3	TRBJ2-7	TGTGCCAGCAGTTACTCGCGGGAGGGTCCCCCCTACGAGCAGTACTTC	CASSYSREGPPYEQYF
.	TRBD1	TRBV6-5	TRBJ2-7	TGTGCCAGCAGTTACGGTGACAGGGTCCACGAGCAGTACTTC	CASSYGDRVHEQYF
few	TRBD2	TRBV6-2/TRBV6-3	TRBJ2-1	TGTGCCACCCGGGGGGGCACCTACAATGAGCAGTTCTTC	CATRGGTYNEQFF
many	.	TRBV12-3/TRBV12-4	TRBJ2-3	TGTGCCAGCAGTTTTTTAGGAGGGGGCGACGCAGATACGCAGTATTTT	CASSFLGGGDADTQYF
many	.	TRBV5-1	TRBJ1-2	TGCGCCAGCAGCTTGGTCGTCGGGGGCAACTATGGCTACACCTTC	CASSLVVGGNYGYTF
many	.	TRBV7-9	TRBJ2-3	TGTGCCAGCAGCCCCCCAGGCAGACCGGATACGCAGTATTTT	CASSPPGRPDTQYF
few	.	TRBV19	TRBJ1-1	TGTGCCAGTAGTATAGAGAGGCAGGGAGGAGCTTTCTTT	CASSIERQGGAFF
many	TRBD2	TRBV2	TRBJ2-7	TGTGCCAGCAAACTAGCGCCCTACGAGCAGTACTTC	CASKLAPYEQYF
few	TRBD2	TRBV7-2	TRBJ2-7	TGTGCCAGCAGCCCAGTGACTAGCGGGAGAAACGAGCAGTACTTC	CASSPVTSGRNEQYF
many	TRBD1	TRBV6-1	TRBJ2-7	TGTGCCAGCAGAGTTTTGGACAGGGGATACGAGCAGTACTTC	CASRVLDRGYEQYF
many	.	TRBV30	TRBJ2-4	TGTGCCTGGAGTGTACATCCACAGGCCTCGGTGATGTACTTC	CAWSVHPQASVMYF
.	TRBD2	TRBV20-1	TRBJ2-7	TGCAGTACTAGGCGCCCGGGGACTAGCGGGAGAACGTCCTACGAGCAGTACTTC	CSTRRPGTSGRTSYEQYF
.	.	TRBV25-1	TRBJ2-1	TGTGCCAGCAGTGAACTAGCGCCAGACAATGAGCAGTTCTTC	CASSELAPDNEQFF
.	TRBD2	TRBV2	TRBJ2-7	TGTGCCAGCAGGCCGGGACTAGCGGTTGGGACCTACGAGCAGTACTTC	CASRPGLAVGTYEQYF
many	TRBD1	TRBV12-3/TRBV12-4	TRBJ2-1	TGTGCCAGCAGTTTAGCCCAACCGGGACAGGGCAATGAGCAGTTCTTC	CASSLAQPGQGNEQFF
many	.	TRBV7-9	TRBJ2-3	TGTGCCAGCAGCTTTGGGCGGGATACGCAGTATTTT	CASSFGRDTQYF
few	.	TRBV9	TRBJ1-2	TGTGCCAGCAGCGTAGATGCGGGGGTTTACTATGGCTACACCTTC	CASSVDAGVYYGYTF
few	TRBD2	TRBV9	TRBJ2-4	TGTGCCAGCAGCGTGGAGGGACTAGCGGGAGCCAAAAACATTCAGTACTTC	CASSVEGLAGAKNIQYF
many	TRBD2	TRBV20-1	TRBJ2-5	TGCAGTGTCCGGGACCGGGGAGGGGAGACCCAGTACTTC	CSVRDRGGETQYF
many	TRBD1	TRBV7-6	TRBJ2-1	TGTGCCAGCAGCAGGGACAGGGGCTTCGGAAATGAGCAGTTCTTC	CASSRDRGFGNEQFF
.	.	TRBV12-3/TRBV12-4	TRBJ2-2	TGTGCCAGCAGTCGCGGACAGGGGGAGCTGTTTTTT	CASSRGQGELFF
.	TRBD1	TRBV5-1	TRBJ1-2	TGCGCCAGCAGCCCGGACAGGGGGCGTACCACCTTC	CASSPDRGRTTF
many	.	TRBV28	TRBJ2-2	TGTGCCAGCAGTTTAATGGACACCGGGGAGCTGTTTTTT	CASSLMDTGELFF
.	TRBD1	TRBV19	TRBJ2-3	TGTGCCAGTAGTATCGGGGACAGGGGTTTCGATACGCAGTATTTT	CASSIGDRGFDTQYF
.	.	TRBV5-1	TRBJ2-2	TGCGCCAGCAGCTTGGATAGTCCCGGGGAGCTGTTTTTT	CASSLDSPGELFF
few	TRBD2	TRBV30	TRBJ2-1	TGTGCCTGGAGTGGCCCGGGAGGGAAAAATGAGCAGTTCTTC	CAWSGPGGKNEQFF
many	TRBD2	TRBV20-1	TRBJ2-1	TGCAGTGCTAGTCTCCAAGCGGGGGGCAATGAGCAGTTCTTC	CSASLQAGGNEQFF
few	.	TRBV7-2	TRBJ1-1	TGTGCCAGCAGCCTTAGTTCTAATCTCGGCGCTGAAGCTTTCTTT	CASSLSSNLGAEAFF
.	TRBD1	TRBV5-6	TRBJ2-1	TGTGCCAGCAGCTTGAATAGGCTCGGGACAGCTTACAATGAGCAGTTCTTC	CASSLNRLGTAYNEQFF
once	TRBD1	TRBV6-5	TRBJ1-4	TGTGCCAGCAGTTACTCGGGACAGGCTAATGAAAAACTGTTTTTT	CASSYSGQANEKLFF
few	.	TRBV5-1	TRBJ2-7	TGCGCCAGCAGCGAGACAGGAATCTACGAGCAGTACTTC	CASSETGIYEQYF
.	TRBD2	TRBV3-1	TRBJ2-7	TGTGCCAGCAGCCAAGATTTGGGACTAGTTCGCGAGCAGTACTTC	CASSQDLGLVREQYF
.	.	TRBV7-9	TRBJ1-2	TGTGCCAGCAGCTCCTCGACAGGCTATGGCTACACCTTC	CASSSSTGYGYTF
many	TRBD2	TRBV12-3/TRBV12-4	TRBJ2-1	TGTGCCAGCAGTTTAAGAGCGGGAGGTCCCTACAATGAGCAGTTCTTC	CASSLRAGGPYNEQFF
.	TRBD1	TRBV12-5	TRBJ1-3	TGTGCTAGTGGTTTGGATGATCCGGGACAGGGATTACATTTCTCTGGAAACACCATATATTTT	CASGLDDPGQGLHFSGNTIYF
many	.	TRBV11-1	TRBJ2-5	TGTGCCAGCAGTCCCCCAGGCCTTCAAGAGACCCAGTACTTC	CASSPPGLQETQYF
many	.	TRBV11-2	TRBJ2-3	TGTGCCAGCAGTTTGAGCGGGCGAGGTACAGATACGCAGTATTTT	CASSLSGRGTDTQYF
many	TRBD1	TRBV3-1	TRBJ2-3	TGTGCCAGCAGCCAAGTACCCGGGACAGGCCACCAGTATTTT	CASSQVPGTGHQYF
few	.	TRBV7-3	TRBJ2-1	TGTGCCAGCGGCGCGAGTAGGAATGAGCAGTTCTTC	CASGASRNEQFF
many	.	TRBV11-2	TRBJ2-5	TGTGCCAGCACCCCGGGTGGCAGACCCCAAGAGACCCAGTACTTC	CASTPGGRPQETQYF
few	.	TRBV19	TRBJ1-2	TGTGCCAGTTCTCCGGGACGCATCTATGGCTACACCTTC	CASSPGRIYGYTF
few	.	TRBV2	TRBJ2-7	TGTGCCAGCAGCCAAGCCCAGGGCGAGCAGTACTTC	CASSQAQGEQYF
.	.	TRBV20-1	TRBJ2-7	TGCAGTGCTCGCATCGGCGAGCAGTACTTC	CSARIGEQYF
.	.	TRBV24-1	TRBJ1-5	TGTGCCACCACGGAGGAGGCTCAGCCCCAGCATTTT	CATTEEAQPQHF
.	.	TRBV7-9	TRBJ2-5	TGTGCCAGCAGCTTTGGTCAAGCGGGCCACCAAGAGACCCAGTACTTC	CASSFGQAGHQETQYF
few	.	TRBV29-1	TRBJ2-1	TGCAGCGTTGAAGATTCGGGCGGGATTGCCTACAATGAGCAGTTCTTC	CSVEDSGGIAYNEQFF
many	.	TRBV28	TRBJ2-7	TGTGCCAGCACCCTAGGGGGTCACTACGAGCAGTACTTC	CASTLGGHYEQYF
.	TRBD2	TRBV7-3	TRBJ2-7	TGTGCCAGCAGCTTAAACGGGGGGGGGCCGTACGAGCAGTACTTC	CASSLNGGGPYEQYF
.	TRBD2	TRBV12-3/TRBV12-4	TRBJ2-1	TGTGCCAGCAGTTTAGGGGGAGCGGGAGGGGACAATGAGCAGTTCTTC	CASSLGGAGGDNEQFF
.	.	TRBV7-9	TRBJ2-1	TGTGCCAGCACCATGTCCCTTACCAGCGATGAGCAGTTCTTC	CASTMSLTSDEQFF
.	.	TRBV7-3	TRBJ1-3	TGTGCCAGCAGCGCCCCTCAGAACACAGGGAGATCTGGAAACACCATATATTTT	CASSAPQNTGRSGNTIYF